This section outlines one T cell receptor (beta chain) sequence together with its context. Its antigen is unidentified. These data originate in a study of T cell repertoires in ileal Crohn's disease. Study background: All patients had surgery for stricturing (roughly 61%) or penetrating (about 39%) disease. At postoperative colonoscopy, neoterminal ileum biopsies were taken as M6.

Profiled with immunoSEQ multiplex PCR; TCRdb holds only in-frame clones, not every one. This sample has around 1,700 clones, with around 89% found just once. Time point given: neoterminal ileum biopsy at postoperative endoscopy, about 6 months after surgery. The length of the CDR3 is 16 residues. Trimming took 4 bases from V and 1 from J, leaving 15 bases between them. CDR1 and CDR2 (germline): SGHRS, YFSETQ. General study points: Sorted CD8 T cells held more high-frequency clones than CD4.

The rearrangement links TRBV5-1 to TRBJ1-3; maybe TRBD1 (6 bases). Sequenced input: ileal tissue. The receptor was isolated from an adult with Crohn's disease. The CDR3 loop is CASSPVGGPSGNTIYF. CDR3 coding DNA: TGCGCCAGCAGCCCGGTTGGGGGCCCGTCTGGAAACACCATATATTTT. Using reference TRBV5-1 and TRBJ1-3 for the parts outside the CDR3, the full variable domain is KAGVTQTPRYLIKTRGQQVTLSCSPISGHRSVSWYQQTPGQGLQFLFEYFSETQRNKGNFPGRFSGRQFSNSRSEMNVSTLELGDSALYLCASSPVGGPSGNTIYFGEGSWLTVV.